The rows below give T cell receptor beta chains drawn from one sample of a study of blood T cell repertoires in COVID-19. Data came from immunoSEQ multiplex PCR; TCRdb stores just in-frame clones and leaves some out. The repertoire consists of about 180,000 clones, with approximately 90% occurring once and the leading ten covering more than 1.5%. The material sequenced was peripheral blood. These receptors were collected from a woman aged 45-59 years with acute or convalescent COVID-19. CDR3s include the opening cysteine and the closing phenylalanine or tryptophan. Each record gives: V gene, J gene, clone size, D gene, CDR3 DNA, CDR3 protein. A D gene is named only where the DNA matches it firmly. Size tells how often a clone was seen (once, few, many) or the class of an expanded clone, and some rows leave it out.

TRBV6-5	TRBJ1-1	-	-	TGTGCCAGCAGTTACACACAGGAGAACACTGAAGCTTTCTTT	CASSYTQENTEAFF
TRBV27	TRBJ1-5	-	TRBD1	TGTGCCAGCAGGGGGGGACAGGGACGTTATAGCAATCAGCCCCAGCATTTT	CASRGGQGRYSNQPQHF
TRBV25-1	TRBJ2-3	-	-	TGTGCCAGCAGTGAAGGCAGGACTTACACAGATACGCAGTATTTT	CASSEGRTYTDTQYF
TRBV21-1	TRBJ2-7	-	-	TGTGCCAGCAGTCCCGGGATCCTCTCCTACGAGCAGTACTTC	CASSPGILSYEQYF
TRBV27	TRBJ1-1	-	-	TGTGCCAGCAGTCCCCACCCCGGGGGAGGGACTGAAGCTTTCTTT	CASSPHPGGGTEAFF
TRBV10-2	TRBJ1-1	once	TRBD1	TGCGCCAGCAGTGAGCCAGGGGGCTACAATGAAGCTTTCTTT	CASSEPGGYNEAFF
TRBV5-4	TRBJ2-5	-	TRBD2	TGTGCCAGCAGCTTGAGGACTAGCGGGAGGCCAGAGACCCAGTACTTC	CASSLRTSGRPETQYF
TRBV6-2/TRBV6-3	TRBJ2-5	-	TRBD2	TGTGCCAGCAGTTCCCGGGGGGGACAAGAGACCCAGTACTTC	CASSSRGGQETQYF
TRBV7-8	TRBJ2-3	-	-	TGTGCCAGCAGCTTACCCCTTGGACTTGCTTCGGATACGCAGTATTTT	CASSLPLGLASDTQYF
TRBV2	TRBJ1-2	-	TRBD1	TGTGCCAGCAGTGAACCGGCAGGGGGCGGTGGCTACACCTTC	CASSEPAGGGGYTF
TRBV19	TRBJ1-2	-	TRBD1	TGTGCCAGTAGTACTCCAGGGACAGGGGTAAACTATGGCTACACCTTC	CASSTPGTGVNYGYTF
TRBV5-1	TRBJ1-2	-	-	TGCGCCAGCACCCGGACAGTGGGATTCTATGGCTACACCTTC	CASTRTVGFYGYTF
TRBV5-1	TRBJ2-5	-	TRBD1	TGCGCCAGCAGCGAGACAGGGGGACAAGAGACCCAGTACTTC	CASSETGGQETQYF
TRBV30	TRBJ2-5	-	-	TGTGCCTCCCCCATCGGGGAGACCCAGTACTTC	CASPIGETQYF
TRBV13	TRBJ2-5	-	-	TGTGCCAGCAGCTCTAGGGGACTCATAAGTCAAGAGACCCAGTACTTC	CASSSRGLISQETQYF